The source of this T cell receptor (beta chain) is a study of control samples from healthy donors and cancer patients. Profiling relied on immunoSEQ multiplex PCR, and the TCRdb table lists in-frame clones only, not all of them. This table holds about 220,000 clones, 85% to 95% found once. The TCR comes from a man aged 50 or older in good health. Sequenced sample: blood.

The CDR3 protein is CASSLIRAGGGQPQHF. The CDR3 DNA follows: TGTGCCAGCAGCTTAATAAGGGCAGGGGGTGGGCAGCCCCAGCATTTT. The rearrangement uses TRBV7-2 and TRBJ1-5, with TRBD1 matching 7 bases. This CDR3 has 16 amino acids. CDR1 is SGHTA, CDR2 FQGNSA, per germline. With V trimmed by 2 bases and J by 7 bases, 11 bases remained unmatched.